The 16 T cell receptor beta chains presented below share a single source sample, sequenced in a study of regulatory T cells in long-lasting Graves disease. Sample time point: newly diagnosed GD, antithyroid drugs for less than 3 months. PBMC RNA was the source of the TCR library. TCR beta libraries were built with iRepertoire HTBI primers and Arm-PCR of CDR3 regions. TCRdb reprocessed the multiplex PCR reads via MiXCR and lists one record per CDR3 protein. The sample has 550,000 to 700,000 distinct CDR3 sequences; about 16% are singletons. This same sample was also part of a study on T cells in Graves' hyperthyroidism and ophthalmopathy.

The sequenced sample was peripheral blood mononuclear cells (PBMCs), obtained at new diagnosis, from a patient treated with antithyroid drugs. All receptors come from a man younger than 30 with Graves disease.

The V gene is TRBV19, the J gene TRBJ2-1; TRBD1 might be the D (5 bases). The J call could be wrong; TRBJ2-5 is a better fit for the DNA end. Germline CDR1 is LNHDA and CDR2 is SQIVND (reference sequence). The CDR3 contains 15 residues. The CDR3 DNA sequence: TGTGCCAGTGCCCCAGGGCGTTTGACTCAAGAGACCCAGTACTTC. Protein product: CASAPGRLTQETQYF.

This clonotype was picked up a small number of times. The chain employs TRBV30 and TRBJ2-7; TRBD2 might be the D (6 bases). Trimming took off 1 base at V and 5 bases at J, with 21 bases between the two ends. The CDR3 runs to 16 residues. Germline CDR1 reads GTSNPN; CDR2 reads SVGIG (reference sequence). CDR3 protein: CAWSANKGGYPNEQYF. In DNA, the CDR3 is TGTGCCTGGAGTGCTAACAAGGGAGGATACCCCAACGAGCAGTACTTC.

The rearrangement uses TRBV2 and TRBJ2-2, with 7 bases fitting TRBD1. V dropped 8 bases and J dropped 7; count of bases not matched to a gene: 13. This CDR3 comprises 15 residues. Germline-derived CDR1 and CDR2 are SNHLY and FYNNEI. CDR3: CASHDRARDSGELFF. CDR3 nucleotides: TGTGCCAGCCACGACAGGGCGAGGGATAGCGGGGAGCTGTTTTTT.

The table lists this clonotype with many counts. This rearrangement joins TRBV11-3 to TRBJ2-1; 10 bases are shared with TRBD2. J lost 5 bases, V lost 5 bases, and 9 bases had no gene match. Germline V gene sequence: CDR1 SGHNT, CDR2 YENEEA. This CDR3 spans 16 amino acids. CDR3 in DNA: TGTGCCAGCAGCGGACGGACTAGCGGTGGAGACAATGAGCAGTTCTTC. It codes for CASSGRTSGGDNEQFF.

Here the CDR3 reads CASSGDRVKETQYF. CDR3 coding DNA: TGTGCCAGCAGCGGGGACAGGGTTAAGGAGACCCAGTACTTC. V usage is TRBV13 and J usage is TRBJ2-5, with 9 bases lining up with TRBD1. Germline V lookup: CDR1 PRHDT, CDR2 FYEKMQ (reference sequence). This CDR3 has 14 amino acids. Trimming at V came to 5 bases and at J to 5 bases, leaving 6 bases not matched to a gene.

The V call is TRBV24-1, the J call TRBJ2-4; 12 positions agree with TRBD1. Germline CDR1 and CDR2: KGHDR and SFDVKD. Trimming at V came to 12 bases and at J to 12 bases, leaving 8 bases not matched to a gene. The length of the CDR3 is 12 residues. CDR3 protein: CASGQGAGDQYF. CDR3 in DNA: TGTGCCTCGGGACAGGGGGCGGGGGATCAGTACTTC.

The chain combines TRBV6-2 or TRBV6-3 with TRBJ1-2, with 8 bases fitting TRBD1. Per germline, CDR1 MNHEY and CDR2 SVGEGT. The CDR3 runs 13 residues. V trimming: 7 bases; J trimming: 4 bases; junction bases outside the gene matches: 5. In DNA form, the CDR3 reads TGTGCCAGCATTGGAACAGGGGGCTATGGCTACACCTTC. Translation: CASIGTGGYGYTF.

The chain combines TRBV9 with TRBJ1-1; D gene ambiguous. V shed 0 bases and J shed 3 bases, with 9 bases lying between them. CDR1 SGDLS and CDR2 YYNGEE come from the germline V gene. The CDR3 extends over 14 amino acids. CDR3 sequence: CASSVGGRDTEAFF. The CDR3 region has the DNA TGTGCCAGCAGCGTAGGAGGTAGGGACACTGAAGCTTTCTTT.

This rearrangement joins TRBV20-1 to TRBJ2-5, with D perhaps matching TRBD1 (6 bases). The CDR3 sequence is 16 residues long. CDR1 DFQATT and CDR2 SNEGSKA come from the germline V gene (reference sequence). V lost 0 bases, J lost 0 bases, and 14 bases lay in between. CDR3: CSARDVGALYQETQYF. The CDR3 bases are TGCAGTGCTAGAGATGTGGGGGCTTTGTACCAAGAGACCCAGTACTTC.

This CDR3 reads CASSDWALAGGTEAFF. As DNA, the CDR3 is TGTGCCAGCAGTGACTGGGCCTTGGCGGGGGGCACTGAAGCTTTCTTT. The chain joins TRBV12-3 or TRBV12-4 to TRBJ1-1, with D possibly TRBD1 on 5 matching bases. V dropped 5 bases and J dropped 4 bases, with 20 bases sitting between them. The CDR3 sequence is 16 residues long.

The chain's CDR3 is CASRRRGSPLGNTIYF. The CDR3 nucleotides read TGTGCCAGCAGGAGACGAGGGAGCCCTCTTGGAAACACCATATATTTT. This chain connects TRBV27 to TRBJ1-3; D is undetermined. The ends were cut back, 6 bases at V and 3 bases at J, with 18 bases in the middle. The germline CDR1 and CDR2 sequences are MNHEY and SMNVEV (reference sequence). The CDR3 length is 16 residues.

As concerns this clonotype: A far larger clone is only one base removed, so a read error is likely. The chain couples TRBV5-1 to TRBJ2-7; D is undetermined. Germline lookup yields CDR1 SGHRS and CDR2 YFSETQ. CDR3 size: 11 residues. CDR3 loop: CASSLDSEQHF. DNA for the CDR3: TGTGCCAGCAGCTTAGACTCCGAGCAGCACTTC.

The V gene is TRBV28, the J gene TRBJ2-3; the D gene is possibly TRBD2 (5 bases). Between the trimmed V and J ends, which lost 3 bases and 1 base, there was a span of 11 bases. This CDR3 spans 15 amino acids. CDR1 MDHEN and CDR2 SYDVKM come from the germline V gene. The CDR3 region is CASSFSTTRTDTQYF. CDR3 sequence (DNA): TGTGCCAGCAGTTTTTCGACTACTCGCACAGATACGCAGTATTTT.

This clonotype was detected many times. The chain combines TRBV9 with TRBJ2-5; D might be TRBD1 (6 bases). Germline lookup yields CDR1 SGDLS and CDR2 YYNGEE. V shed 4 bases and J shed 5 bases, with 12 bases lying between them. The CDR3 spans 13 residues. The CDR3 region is CASSSRGIETQYF. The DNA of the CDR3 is TGTGCCAGCAGCTCCAGGGGAATCGAGACCCAGTACTTC.

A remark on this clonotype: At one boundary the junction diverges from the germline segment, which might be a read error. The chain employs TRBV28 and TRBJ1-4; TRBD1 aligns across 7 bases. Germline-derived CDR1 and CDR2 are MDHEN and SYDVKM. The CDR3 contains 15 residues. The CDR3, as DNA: TGTGCCAGCAGTCCCGGGGACAGTTTTAATGAAAAGCTGTTTTTT. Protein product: CASSPGDSFNEKLFF.

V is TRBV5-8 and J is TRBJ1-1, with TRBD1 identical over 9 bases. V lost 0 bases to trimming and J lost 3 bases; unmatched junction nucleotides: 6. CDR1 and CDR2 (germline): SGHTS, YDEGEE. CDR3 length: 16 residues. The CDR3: CASSLARTGDHTEAFF. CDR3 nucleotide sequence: TGTGCCAGCAGCTTGGCCAGGACAGGGGATCACACTGAAGCTTTCTTT.